The clone carrying this TCR beta chain was recorded a few times. Its antigen is still unknown. Clones were read by immunoSEQ multiplex PCR, and TCRdb kept only the in-frame ones, dropping some. The sample holds about 200,000 clones, 75% to 85% seen once. The sample belongs to a study of cytomegalovirus exposure and HLA in healthy donors. Notes on the study in general: There were around 160 TCR beta chains listed as cytomegalovirus-associated.

This receptor was taken from a woman under 40 in good health and CMV-seropositive. The sequencing sample was made of PBMCs.

CDR3 region: CASSSTRTGEVFGYTF. The CDR3 DNA reads as TGTGCCAGCAGCTCGACTAGGACAGGGGAAGTTTTTGGCTACACCTTC. The J gene is TRBJ1-2, the V gene TRBV7-8; 9 nucleotides match TRBD1. Germline V gene data show CDR1 as SGHVS and CDR2 as FQNEAQ. The V gene end was trimmed by 4 bases and the J gene end by 7 bases; junction bases not matched to a gene: 13. This CDR3 has 16 residues.